These T cell receptor beta chains were read from a single sample in a study of identical twins. TCRdb fed the 5' RACE reads into MiXCR, producing one record per CDR3 protein. The table shows 420,000 or so distinct CDR3 sequences, with 18% occurring only once. Material: naive T cells sorted from blood. The receptors were gathered from a man aged 45-65 years in good health. The CDR3 runs from the conserved cysteine through the conserved F or W. A D gene is named only where the DNA matches it firmly. Not every row has a clone size; where given, it reads once, few, many or a size class.

d_call clone_size j_call v_call cdr3_aa cdr3_nt
NA NA TRBJ2-7 TRBV7-2 CASSMTDSYEQYF TGTGCCAGCAGCATGACGGACAGCTACGAGCAGTACTTC
NA NA TRBJ2-1 TRBV5-1 CASSLQGPAEQFF TGCGCCAGCAGCTTACAGGGTCCGGCTGAGCAGTTCTTC
NA NA TRBJ2-3 TRBV20-1 CSARKGGSGDTQYF TGCAGTGCTAGAAAAGGGGGGAGTGGAGATACGCAGTATTTT
NA few TRBJ2-3 TRBV20-1 CSARAPTLDTQYF TGCAGTGCTAGAGCACCCACTCTGGATACGCAGTATTTT
NA NA TRBJ1-6 TRBV12-3/TRBV12-4 CASSLLNSPLHF TGTGCCAGCAGTCTCCTTAATTCACCCCTCCACTTT
NA many TRBJ1-3 TRBV12-3/TRBV12-4 CASSLSGGNTIYF TGTGCCAGCAGTTTATCAGGTGGAAACACCATATATTTT
NA few TRBJ1-2 TRBV20-1 CSALNRDSNKGTYGYTF TGCAGTGCGCTCAACCGGGACTCAAATAAGGGGACCTATGGCTACACCTTC
NA few TRBJ2-7 TRBV13 CASSLGRIYEQYF TGTGCCAGCAGCCTGGGACGGATCTACGAGCAGTACTTC
TRBD1 few TRBJ1-5 TRBV2 CASRAGTDNQPQHF TGTGCCAGCAGAGCCGGGACAGACAATCAGCCCCAGCATTTT
NA few TRBJ2-5 TRBV5-1 CASSLSASSQETQYF TGCGCCAGCAGCTTGAGTGCGAGCAGCCAAGAGACCCAGTACTTC
NA few TRBJ2-7 TRBV5-1 CASSLAGTGIIYEQYF TGCGCCAGCAGCTTGGCTGGGACGGGGATAATCTACGAGCAGTACTTC
TRBD2 many TRBJ2-5 TRBV10-3 CAISPGTSGRETQYF TGTGCCATCAGTCCAGGGACTAGCGGGCGCGAGACCCAGTACTTC
NA NA TRBJ1-4 TRBV25-1 CASSDSREGEKLFF TGTGCCAGCAGTGACTCAAGGGAGGGTGAAAAACTGTTTTTT
NA many TRBJ1-2 TRBV29-1 CSVEFNYGYTF TGCAGCGTTGAGTTCAACTATGGCTACACCTTC
NA few TRBJ2-7 TRBV12-3/TRBV12-4 CASSPAGTNLYEQYF TGTGCCAGCAGTCCCGCAGGGACCAACCTCTACGAGCAGTACTTC
NA NA TRBJ1-2 TRBV6-5 CASSYSPGADGYTF TGTGCCAGCAGTTACTCTCCGGGGGCGGATGGCTACACCTTC
TRBD2 NA TRBJ2-1 TRBV29-1 CSVGGRALSFYNEQFF TGCAGCGTTGGGGGGAGGGCCCTCTCTTTCTACAATGAGCAGTTCTTC
NA NA TRBJ2-7 TRBV10-3 CAISRQERGEQYF TGTGCCATCAGTAGACAGGAACGAGGCGAGCAGTACTTC
TRBD1 once TRBJ1-5 TRBV6-4 CASTRDREVDSNQPQHF TGTGCCAGCACCAGGGACAGGGAAGTCGATAGCAATCAGCCCCAGCATTTT
NA few TRBJ2-1 TRBV3-1 CASSQPGGVSEQFF TGTGCCAGCAGCCAACCGGGGGGCGTCTCTGAGCAGTTCTTC
NA NA TRBJ2-7 TRBV6-2/TRBV6-3 CASALFGEQYF TGTGCCAGCGCCCTATTTGGCGAGCAGTACTTC
NA NA TRBJ2-3 TRBV20-1 CSAILGEITDTQYF TGCAGTGCTATCCTAGGGGAAATAACAGATACGCAGTATTTT
NA few TRBJ2-7 TRBV21-1 CASTEAGTGLFSYEQYF TGTGCCAGCACCGAGGCGGGGACAGGGTTATTTTCCTACGAGCAGTACTTC
NA NA TRBJ2-7 TRBV5-1 CASSLGGRAIYEQYF TGCGCCAGCAGCTTGGGGGGGAGAGCCATTTACGAGCAGTACTTC
NA many TRBJ2-1 TRBV6-5 CASSYSTRSGNEQFF TGTGCCAGCAGTTACTCGACGCGTTCTGGCAATGAGCAGTTCTTC
TRBD2 many TRBJ2-1 TRBV29-1 CSVDTSGSSYNEQFF TGCAGCGTTGATACTAGCGGGAGCTCCTACAATGAGCAGTTCTTC
NA many TRBJ2-3 TRBV20-1 CSASKGPDTQYF TGCAGTGCTAGTAAGGGGCCAGATACGCAGTATTTT
NA NA TRBJ2-2 TRBV5-5 CASSLDAGSTGELFF TGTGCCAGCAGCCTGGACGCAGGATCCACCGGGGAGCTGTTTTTT
NA NA TRBJ1-1 TRBV30 CAWSPGSPETFF TGTGCCTGGAGTCCGGGTTCCCCTGAGACTTTCTTT
NA many TRBJ1-2 TRBV29-1 CSVEKGRANYGYTF TGCAGCGTTGAGAAGGGTAGAGCTAACTATGGCTACACCTTC
TRBD2 NA TRBJ2-7 TRBV28 CASSFPIASSGAYEQYF TGTGCCAGCAGTTTCCCCATCGCCTCTAGCGGGGCCTACGAGCAGTACTTC
NA few TRBJ1-6 TRBV10-3 CVDLRNNSPLHF TGTGTGGACCTCCGGAATAATTCACCCCTCCACTTT
NA NA TRBJ2-1 TRBV19 CASSPRRVEGLNEQFF TGTGCCAGTAGTCCCCGGCGTGTGGAAGGGTTGAATGAGCAGTTCTTC
TRBD2 NA TRBJ2-1 TRBV4-3 CASSQAVGGGAYSYNEQFF TGCGCCAGCAGCCAAGCGGTTGGCGGGGGGGCCTATAGCTACAATGAGCAGTTCTTC
TRBD2 NA TRBJ2-1 TRBV7-3 CASSLTLSGRGEQFF TGTGCCAGCAGCTTAACGTTATCGGGGAGGGGTGAGCAGTTCTTC
NA NA TRBJ2-2 TRBV20-1 CSARPGHGGGELFF TGCAGTGCTAGACCGGGACACGGCGGCGGGGAGCTGTTTTTT
NA many TRBJ2-1 TRBV20-1 CSAPGTYNEQFF TGCAGTGCTCCGGGGACCTACAATGAGCAGTTCTTC
TRBD1 NA TRBJ2-5 TRBV5-6 CASSLWDSRTQYF TGTGCCAGCAGCTTGTGGGACAGTCGGACCCAGTACTTC
TRBD1 many TRBJ1-6 TRBV5-1 CASSFGVTGDNSPLHF TGCGCCAGCAGCTTCGGTGTGACAGGGGATAATTCACCCCTCCACTTT
TRBD1 NA TRBJ1-1 TRBV6-6 CASSKDRAEAFF TGTGCCAGCAGTAAAGACAGGGCTGAAGCTTTCTTT
TRBD2 NA TRBJ2-7 TRBV5-1 CASTGGIQYSPSYEQYF TGCGCCAGCACCGGGGGGATACAGTACTCCCCATCCTACGAGCAGTACTTC